What follows are 20 T cell receptor beta chains derived from one specimen sequenced in a study of blood T cell repertoires in COVID-19. Generated by immunoSEQ multiplex PCR, the TCRdb table keeps only in-frame clones and is missing some. This table holds approximately 140,000 clones, roughly nine tenths found once. The sequenced sample consisted of peripheral blood. These receptors were collected from a man aged 18 to 30 with COVID-19, enrolled during active disease.

The V gene is TRBV9, the J gene TRBJ2-2, with D perhaps matching TRBD2 (7 bases). Trimming took off 4 bases at V and 4 bases at J, with 17 bases between the two ends. The CDR3 contains 16 residues. In germline, CDR1 is SGDLS, CDR2 YYNGEE. CDR3 in amino acids: CASSPQRGGPTGELFF. Here the CDR3 DNA reads TGTGCCAGCAGCCCTCAAAGGGGGGGGCCCACCGGGGAGCTGTTTTTT.

The V call is TRBV9, the J call TRBJ2-7, with 8 bases matching TRBD2. Per germline, CDR1 SGDLS and CDR2 YYNGEE. Losses at the gene ends were 9 bases for V and 1 base for J; bases not matched to a gene: 6. The CDR3 sequence is 13 residues long. The CDR3 DNA reads TGTGCCACCTCTAGCGGGCTGTCCTACGAGCAGTACTTC. It is translated as CATSSGLSYEQYF.

The V call is TRBV7-9, the J call TRBJ1-5; 9 bases are shared with TRBD1. From germline, CDR1 is SEHNR and CDR2 FQNEAQ (reference sequence). The V segment lost 1 base and the J segment 5 bases; nucleotides outside the gene matches: 3. The CDR3 has 15 residues. For the CDR3, the DNA is TGTGCCAGCAGCTTAGGGACAGGGGCCCATCAGCCCCAGCATTTT. Translated, it gives CASSLGTGAHQPQHF.

V gene TRBV19 combines with J gene TRBJ1-5; no definite D call. The V end lost 3 bases, the J end lost 4 bases, and 13 bases lay between the germline ends. This CDR3 is 15 amino acids long. Germline V gene sequence: CDR1 LNHDA, CDR2 SQIVND (reference sequence). CDR3 amino acids: CASSITAAQNQPQHF. CDR3 nucleotides: TGTGCCAGTAGTATCACAGCGGCTCAAAATCAGCCCCAGCATTTT.

The genes are TRBV5-6 and TRBJ2-1; D not resolved. Germline V gene lookup returns CDR1 SGHDT and CDR2 YYEEEE. The CDR3 is made up of 15 amino acids. V shed 2 bases and J shed 2 bases, with 11 bases lying between them. The CDR3 loop reads CASSFYSDTYNEQFF. DNA for the CDR3: TGTGCCAGCAGCTTCTACAGTGACACCTACAATGAGCAGTTCTTC. Filled out from reference TRBV5-6 and TRBJ2-1, the complete variable domain reads DAGVTQSPTHLIKTRGQQVTLRCSPKSGHDTVSWYQQALGQGPQFIFQYYEEEERQRGNFPDRFSGHQFPNYSSELNVNALLLGDSALYLCASSFYSDTYNEQFFGPGTRLTVL.

This sequence joins TRBV28 and TRBJ1-6; D is uncertain. V was clipped by 2 bases and J by 9 bases, with 11 bases between them. Germline CDR1 is MDHEN and CDR2 is SYDVKM. The CDR3 consists of 14 residues. The CDR3 reads CASSLRVRSSPLHF. The CDR3 nucleotides are TGTGCCAGCAGTTTAAGAGTCCGGAGTTCACCCCTCCACTTT.

This chain uses TRBV4-3 with TRBJ1-5; no reliable D call. The CDR3 covers 13 residues. The germline V gene encodes CDR1 LGHNA and CDR2 YSLEER. V lost 1 base and J 7 bases, leaving 8 bases between the germline ends. CDR3 region: CASSQGFQQPQHF. The CDR3 bases are TGCGCCAGCAGCCAAGGGTTTCAGCAGCCCCAGCATTTT.

The rearrangement joins TRBV4-3 to TRBJ2-6; 9 bases map to TRBD1. The V and J ends lost 4 bases and 0 bases, in that order; junction bases with no gene match: 7. The CDR3 loop spans 18 amino acids. Germline V CDR1 and CDR2: LGHNA, YSLEER. CDR3 amino acids: CASSPLGQGLSGANVLTF. The CDR3 coding sequence is TGCGCCAGCAGCCCCTTGGGACAGGGACTCTCTGGGGCCAACGTCCTGACTTTC.

The chain joins TRBV5-4 to TRBJ2-7, with 9 bases matching TRBD2. The germline gives CDR1 SGHNT, CDR2 YYREEE (reference sequence). This CDR3 contains 15 residues. The V segment lost 3 bases and the J segment 5 bases; nucleotides outside the gene matches: 9. CDR3 bases: TGTGCCAGCAGCTCGTTGCGGGGGGGCGTCCACGAGCAGTACTTC. Its translation is CASSSLRGGVHEQYF.

This clone was detected only a few times. CDR3 residues: CASSLAGTGGQETQYF. The DNA of the CDR3 is TGCGCCAGCAGCTTGGCCGGGACAGGAGGGCAAGAGACCCAGTACTTC. This chain joins TRBV5-1 and TRBJ2-5; TRBD1 aligns across 8 bases. The CDR3 extends over 16 amino acids. Germline CDR1 reads SGHRS; CDR2 reads YFSETQ. The V gene end was trimmed by 0 bases and the J gene end by 2 bases; junction bases not matched to a gene: 6.

The V call is TRBV19, the J call TRBJ2-3; 8 positions agree with TRBD2. This CDR3 has 14 amino acids. CDR1 and CDR2 from the germline V gene are LNHDA and SQIVND (reference sequence). Trimming removed 6 bases from V and 3 bases from J; junction bases left unmatched: 5. CDR3 nucleotides: TGTGCCAGTAGGGAGGCTAGCGGGACAGATACGCAGTATTTT. This gives the protein CASREASGTDTQYF.

The genes are TRBV5-1 and TRBJ2-2; weak D call: TRBD1 (6 bases). Deletions cut 3 bases from V and 0 bases from J, with 15 bases between. CDR1 and CDR2 (germline): SGHRS, YFSETQ. The CDR3 is 17 amino acids. The DNA for the CDR3 is TGCGCCAGCAGCTCGCCTGGGGGCGGTCCGAACACCGGGGAGCTGTTTTTT. It codes for CASSSPGGGPNTGELFF.

This chain joins TRBV7-9 and TRBJ1-2; maybe TRBD1 (5 bases). The CDR3 is 15 amino acids. Trimming left V 5 bases short and J 7 bases short, with 20 bases between. The germline gives CDR1 SEHNR, CDR2 FQNEAQ (reference sequence). This chain's CDR3 is CASSPPIGGRGGYTF. CDR3 sequence (DNA): TGTGCCAGCAGCCCCCCAATCGGGGGGAGAGGTGGCTACACCTTC.

CDR3 DNA: TGTGCCAGCAGCTCAGGACAGGGGTTTTACAATGAGCAGTTCTTC. It codes for CASSSGQGFYNEQFF. The chain carries TRBV11-2 and TRBJ2-1; 9 positions match TRBD1. The CDR3 extends over 15 amino acids. With V trimmed by 4 bases and J by 4 bases, 5 bases remained unmatched. Looked up from germline, CDR1 is SGHAT and CDR2 is FQNNGV. The variable domain in full, with the rest retrieved from reference TRBV11-2 and TRBJ2-1, is EAGVAQSPRYKIIEKRQSVAFWCNPISGHATLYWYQQILGQGPKLLIQFQNNGVVDDSQLPKDRFSAERLKGVDSTLKIQPAKLEDSAVYLCASSSGQGFYNEQFFGPGTRLTVL.

The chain uses TRBV5-6 and TRBJ1-1; no clear D. Germline CDR1 reads SGHDT; CDR2 reads YYEEEE. CDR3 length equals 13 residues. Trimming shortened V by 6 bases and J by 3 bases, and 12 bases separated the two germline ends. In DNA, the CDR3 is TGTGCCAGCACCGATTTTAGATACACTGAAGCTTTCTTT. Residues: CASTDFRYTEAFF.

The DNA for the CDR3 is TGTGCCAGCTCACCATTTCTGTCTAGGTCTGGAAACACCATATATTTT. This sequence encodes CASSPFLSRSGNTIYF. The rearrangement links TRBV18 to TRBJ1-3; D not certain. Germline CDR1 KGHSH, CDR2 LQKENI. Trimming left V 2 bases short and J 1 base short, with 12 bases between. There are 16 residues in the CDR3. Full variable domain (outside the CDR3, taken from reference TRBV18 and TRBJ1-3): NAGVMQNPRHLVRRRGQEARLRCSPMKGHSHVYWYRQLPEEGLKFMVYLQKENIIDESGMPKERFSAEFPKEGPSILRIQQVVRGDSAAYFCASSPFLSRSGNTIYFGEGSWLTVV.

This chain connects TRBV21-1 to TRBJ2-7; the DNA was not compared with TRBD1, the D call given in the table. TRBV21-1 is a pseudogene locus. The CDR3 covers 13 residues. CDR3 amino acids: CASSSPDIIEQYF. Here the CDR3 DNA reads TGTGCCAGCAGCAGCCCGGACATAATCGAGCAGTACTTC.

V is TRBV9 and J is TRBJ2-1; tentatively, D is TRBD1 (5 bases). The CDR3 contains 15 residues. V lost 0 bases, J lost 6 bases, and 13 bases lay in between. Germline loops: CDR1 SGDLS, CDR2 YYNGEE. The CDR3 nucleotides are TGTGCCAGCAGCGTAGGTGGGTCTACAGGCAATGAGCAGTTCTTC. Protein: CASSVGGSTGNEQFF.

Points on this clone: A read error may account for a junction end that differs from germline. The chain combines TRBV4-1 with TRBJ1-4; TRBD1 aligns across 11 bases. Germline lookup yields CDR1 MGHRA and CDR2 YSYEKL. CDR3 size: 15 residues. The CDR3 DNA is TGCGCCAGCAGCCAATCCGGGACAGGGGGTGAAAAACTGCTTTTT. Translation: CASSQSGTGGEKLLF.

The rearrangement uses TRBV5-4 and TRBJ2-1, with 8 positions matching TRBD2. CDR3 length equals 13 residues. Germline loops: CDR1 SGHNT, CDR2 YYREEE (reference sequence). V was pared by 9 bases and J by 13 bases, with 15 bases of the junction left unmatched. CDR3 protein: CATTGRAGGGQFF. The CDR3 coding sequence is TGTGCCACAACAGGGCGGGCGGGAGGAGGCCAGTTCTTC.